These 29 T cell receptor beta chains came from one sample sequenced in a study of beta chain features in type 1 diabetes. Study results and caveats: Among all four CD4+ subsets, Type 1 diabetes patients had TCRB CDR3s that were moderately but significantly shorter.

cDNA synthesis used the whole RNA isolate, giving expressed TCRB sequences. Sequencing used immunoSEQ multiplex PCR; TCRdb keeps in-frame clones, though not all of them. The sample includes some 200,000 clones, approximately 16% of them seen just once. These TCRs are of unknown antigen specificity. The sequencing input was naive CD4+ T cells from blood. Source of these receptors: a man aged 25 to 45 with type 1 diabetes.

This clone was counted only a few times. V is TRBV7-2 and J is TRBJ2-3; 7 bases map to TRBD2. The CDR3 is 13 amino acids. Germline CDR1 reads SGHTA; CDR2 reads FQGNSA. Germline trimming cut 7 bases from V and 5 bases from J; bases unmatched to any gene: 6. CDR3 residues: CASTLAGEDTQYF. The CDR3 DNA sequence: TGTGCCAGCACCCTTGCGGGAGAAGATACGCAGTATTTT.

Here the CDR3 reads CASSTRDTQYF. CDR3 nucleotides: TGTGCCAGCAGTACTAGGGATACGCAGTATTTT. The chain is built from TRBV27 and TRBJ2-3, with D possibly matching TRBD2 (5 bases). Germline lookup yields CDR1 MNHEY and CDR2 SMNVEV (reference sequence). V was clipped by 5 bases and J by 6 bases, with 6 bases between them. CDR3 size: 11 residues.

The sample holds a few counts of this clone. The V call is TRBV28, the J call TRBJ2-1; D is unresolved. Trimming pared 2 bases from V and 9 bases from J, leaving 8 bases between. The CDR3 has 12 residues. Germline CDR1 is MDHEN and CDR2 is SYDVKM. Written as DNA, the CDR3 is TGTGCCAGCAGTTTAAGCCATGGTGAGCAGTTCTTC. This codes for CASSLSHGEQFF.

This clone was detected only a few times. V usage is TRBV30 and J usage is TRBJ1-4; 7 bases line up with TRBD1. The CDR3 runs to 15 residues. J lost 5 bases, V lost 0 bases, and 6 bases had no gene match. Germline V gene sequence: CDR1 GTSNPN, CDR2 SVGIG (reference sequence). CDR3: CAWSVRRGENEKLFF. The CDR3 DNA reads as TGTGCCTGGAGTGTACGCAGGGGGGAAAATGAAAAACTGTTTTTT.

The table lists this clone with a few counts. The chain is built from TRBV19 and TRBJ2-1; D unresolved. Trimming took off 2 bases at V and 9 bases at J, with 11 bases between the two ends. CDR1 is LNHDA, CDR2 SQIVND, per germline (reference sequence). This CDR3 spans 13 amino acids. CDR3 amino acids: CASSISRVVEQFF. CDR3 bases: TGTGCCAGTAGTATAAGCCGGGTTGTTGAGCAGTTCTTC. Full variable domain (rest looked up from reference TRBV19 and TRBJ2-1): DGGITQSPKYLFRKEGQNVTLSCEQNLNHDAMYWYRQDPGQGLRLIYYSQIVNDFQKGDIAEGYSVSREKKESFPLTVTSAQKNPTAFYLCASSISRVVEQFFGPGTRLTVL.

This clone was observed a few times. The chain is built from TRBV7-2 and TRBJ2-5, with D possibly matching TRBD2 (6 bases). The CDR3 spans 14 residues. V lost 5 bases, J lost 2 bases, and 12 bases lay in between. Germline CDR1 and CDR2: SGHTA and FQGNSA. Here the CDR3 reads CASSINGRQETQYF. The CDR3 region has the DNA TGTGCCAGCAGCATAAATGGGAGGCAAGAGACCCAGTACTTC. Drawing the rest from reference TRBV7-2 and TRBJ2-5, the complete variable domain is GAGVSQSPSNKVTEKGKDVELRCDPISGHTALYWYRQSLGQGLEFLIYFQGNSAPDKSGLPSDRFSAERTGGSVSTLTIQRTQQEDSAVYLCASSINGRQETQYFGPGTRLLVL.

V is TRBV30 and J is TRBJ1-2; TRBD1 agrees at 9 bases. This CDR3 region has 13 residues. V was clipped by 3 bases and J by 7 bases; unmatched bases: 6. CDR1 GTSNPN and CDR2 SVGIG come from the germline V gene (reference sequence). The CDR3 reads CAWRRGQGGGYTF. CDR3 DNA: TGTGCCTGGAGGAGGGGACAGGGTGGTGGCTACACCTTC.

The chain uses TRBV29-1 and TRBJ1-1; D not certain. This CDR3 spans 13 amino acids. Looked up from germline, CDR1 is SQVTM and CDR2 is ANQGSEA. Trimming removed 4 bases at V and 3 bases at J, with 12 bases between. The CDR3 spells CSVVGRRDTEAFF. The DNA of the CDR3 is TGCAGCGTTGTCGGTCGGAGGGACACTGAAGCTTTCTTT.

The CDR3 sequence is CATSLGTSGGHIQYF. The CDR3 DNA reads as TGTGCCACCAGCTTGGGGACTAGCGGGGGGCACATTCAGTACTTC. The chain links TRBV15 to TRBJ2-4; 15 bases match TRBD2. Germline V CDR1 and CDR2: LNHNV, YYDKDF (reference sequence). The ends lost 5 bases at V and 8 bases at J; junction bases unmatched: 4. CDR3 length: 15 residues.

The gene calls are TRBV15 and TRBJ2-2; D gene uncertain. CDR3 length equals 15 residues. V was clipped by 0 bases and J by 0 bases, with 5 bases between them. From germline, CDR1 is LNHNV and CDR2 YYDKDF (reference sequence). CDR3 loop: CATSRDYTNTGELFF. The DNA of the CDR3 is TGTGCCACCAGCAGAGACTACACGAACACCGGGGAGCTGTTTTTT. The whole variable domain, remainder taken from reference TRBV15 and TRBJ2-2, is DAMVIQNPRYQVTQFGKPVTLSCSQTLNHNVMYWYQQKSSQAPKLLFHYYDKDFNNEADTPDNFQSRRPNTSFCFLDIRSPGLGDTAMYLCATSRDYTNTGELFFGEGSRLTVL.

This rearrangement joins TRBV9 to TRBJ2-6; weak D call: TRBD2 (6 bases). This CDR3 has 14 residues. Germline-derived CDR1 and CDR2 are SGDLS and YYNGEE. Trimming removed 4 bases from V and 2 bases from J, with 7 bases in between. The CDR3 DNA reads as TGTGCCAGCAGCCCGGGAGCTGGGGCCAACGTCCTGACTTTC. Residues: CASSPGAGANVLTF.

V gene TRBV9 combines with J gene TRBJ1-1; unclear D gene. The germline V and J ends were trimmed by 10 bases and 0 bases, with 19 bases remaining between them. This CDR3 spans 15 amino acids. Germline V gives CDR1 SGDLS, CDR2 YYNGEE. CDR3 sequence (DNA): TGTGCCTCCGTCTTTAGTAGGGCCCTGAACACTGAAGCTTTCTTT. Protein sequence: CASVFSRALNTEAFF. The whole variable domain, remainder taken from reference TRBV9 and TRBJ1-1, is DSGVTQTPKHLITATGQRVTLRCSPRSGDLSVYWYQQSLDQGLQFLIQYYNGEERAKGNILERFSAQQFPDLHSELNLSSLELGDSALYFCASVFSRALNTEAFFGQGTRLTVV.

This clone was seen only a few times. This chain uses TRBV5-4 with TRBJ2-5; 7 nucleotides agree with TRBD2. There are 15 residues in the CDR3. Germline V CDR1 and CDR2: SGHNT, YYREEE (reference sequence). With 7 bases clipped from V and 5 bases from J, the junction kept 14 bases outside the gene matches. Written as DNA, the CDR3 is TGTGCCAGCCGGATTGGAGCGGGAATGAGGGAGACCCAGTACTTC. This gives the protein CASRIGAGMRETQYF.

The rearrangement links TRBV30 to TRBJ1-2; TRBD1 is a possible D gene (5 bases). The CDR3 is 13 residues long. V was shortened by 2 bases and J by 4 bases, with 11 bases between the two germline ends. Looked up from germline, CDR1 is GTSNPN and CDR2 is SVGIG (reference sequence). CDR3 sequence reads: CAWSLDTPYGYTF. DNA of the CDR3: TGTGCCTGGAGTTTGGACACGCCCTATGGCTACACCTTC.

This clone has only one observation. The genes are TRBV11-1 and TRBJ2-7, with D unclear. The V end was cut by 0 bases, the J end by 0 bases, with 9 bases between. The CDR3 has 15 amino acids. Germline CDR1 is SGHAT and CDR2 is FQDESV (reference sequence). CDR3 sequence: CASSLADGFSYEQYF. The CDR3 DNA sequence: TGTGCCAGCAGCTTAGCCGACGGATTCTCCTACGAGCAGTACTTC.

This clone has just one count. The chain carries TRBV11-1 and TRBJ2-2; no clear D gene. Looked up from germline, CDR1 is SGHAT and CDR2 is FQDESV (reference sequence). The CDR3 has 13 residues. Trimming pared 10 bases from V and 2 bases from J, leaving 11 bases between. Written as DNA, the CDR3 is TGTGCCACGGGCCGGTTCAACACCGGGGAGCTGTTTTTT. Protein product: CATGRFNTGELFF.

CDR3 region: CASRAGGSGANVLTF. In DNA form, the CDR3 reads TGTGCCAGCAGGGCAGGGGGCTCTGGGGCCAACGTCCTGACTTTC. This chain links TRBV2 with TRBJ2-6; 7 nucleotides line up with TRBD1. V was clipped by 6 bases and J by 0 bases; unmatched bases: 2. The CDR3 totals 15 residues. Germline V gene lookup returns CDR1 SNHLY and CDR2 FYNNEI.

This clone was counted only a few times. The chain has TRBV30 and TRBJ2-5; 7 bases are a match to TRBD1. There are 17 residues in the CDR3. The V gene end was trimmed by 3 bases and the J gene end by 5 bases; junction bases not matched to a gene: 18. Germline lookup yields CDR1 GTSNPN and CDR2 SVGIG (reference sequence). CDR3 protein: CAWSRDDREYDGETQYF. The CDR3 region has the DNA TGTGCCTGGAGCAGAGACGACAGGGAATACGACGGGGAGACCCAGTACTTC.

This clone occurred a few times. The chain has TRBV2 and TRBJ2-5, with a weak D call TRBD1 (6 bases). The CDR3 runs to 14 residues. Germline CDR1 SNHLY, CDR2 FYNNEI. V was cut by 7 bases and J by 5 bases, with 17 bases left in between. CDR3 DNA: TGTGCCAGCATAACGGCAGGGGATTTGGAGACCCAGTACTTC. It encodes CASITAGDLETQYF.

The chain combines TRBV7-2 with TRBJ1-3; no firm D call. The V end lost 2 bases, the J end lost 0 bases, and 11 bases lay between the germline ends. The CDR3 is made up of 16 amino acids. Germline-derived CDR1 and CDR2 are SGHTA and FQGNSA. CDR3 bases: TGTGCCAGCAGCTTACGAACAGCCATCTCTGGAAACACCATATATTTT. This translates into CASSLRTAISGNTIYF.

The chain is built from TRBV7-9 and TRBJ2-7; no clear D gene. V was cut by 3 bases and J by 4 bases, with 7 bases left in between. In germline, CDR1 is SEHNR, CDR2 FQNEAQ (reference sequence). CDR3 length equals 12 residues. The CDR3 DNA is TGTGCCAGCAGCTTGAGAGGTTACGAGCAGTACTTC. Translation: CASSLRGYEQYF.

This clone came up a few times. The chain couples TRBV5-1 to TRBJ2-5, with 11 positions matching TRBD2. Germline V gene sequence: CDR1 SGHRS, CDR2 YFSETQ. Germline trimming cut 5 bases from V and 1 base from J; bases unmatched to any gene: 4. The CDR3 is made up of 15 amino acids. This CDR3 reads CASRGTSGVQETQYF. CDR3 nucleotide sequence: TGCGCCAGCAGAGGGACTAGCGGAGTCCAAGAGACCCAGTACTTC.

Only a few counts were recorded for this clone. The rearrangement links TRBV29-1 to TRBJ1-2; no definite D call. The CDR3 extends over 12 amino acids. Germline CDR1 SQVTM, CDR2 ANQGSEA. V dropped 1 base and J dropped 8 bases, with 11 bases sitting between them. CDR3 nucleotides: TGCAGCGTTGAAGGGGGTAGTGGCGGCTACACCTTC. It is translated as CSVEGGSGGYTF.

The V and J genes are TRBV30 and TRBJ1-5; TRBD1 agrees at 7 bases. Germline V lookup: CDR1 GTSNPN, CDR2 SVGIG (reference sequence). V trimming: 3 bases; J trimming: 3 bases; junction bases outside the gene matches: 8. The CDR3 is 15 residues long. The CDR3 nucleotides read TGTGCCTGGAGCCAACGACAGGGCCTCAATCAGCCCCAGCATTTT. Residues: CAWSQRQGLNQPQHF.

The table lists this clone with a few counts. Other nucleotide sequences from this sample produce the same CDR3. V gene TRBV30 combines with J gene TRBJ1-5; no clear D. Germline V gene lookup returns CDR1 GTSNPN and CDR2 SVGIG (reference sequence). V lost 2 bases, J lost 7 bases, and 9 bases lay in between. The CDR3 runs 12 residues. CDR3 loop: CAWSPGNQPQHF. The CDR3 nucleotides read TGTGCCTGGAGTCCGGGTAACCAGCCCCAGCATTTT.

V and J are TRBV2 and TRBJ1-1, with D unresolved. There are 12 residues in the CDR3. The germline V gene has CDR1 SNHLY and CDR2 FYNNEI. Trimming removed 6 bases from V and 2 bases from J, with 7 bases in between. CDR3 in amino acids: CASRGDNTEAFF. The CDR3 nucleotides are TGTGCCAGCAGGGGCGATAACACTGAAGCTTTCTTT.

V gene TRBV7-9 combines with J gene TRBJ2-7, with 8 bases matching TRBD2. V lost 5 bases to trimming and J lost 1 base; unmatched junction nucleotides: 7. Germline loops: CDR1 SEHNR, CDR2 FQNEAQ (reference sequence). CDR3 length equals 15 residues. The chain's CDR3 is CASSLTSGPSYEQYF. The DNA for the CDR3 is TGTGCCAGCAGCCTAACTAGCGGACCTTCCTACGAGCAGTACTTC. Full variable domain (outside the CDR3, taken from reference TRBV7-9 and TRBJ2-7): DTGVSQNPRHKITKRGQNVTFRCDPISEHNRLYWYRQTLGQGPEFLTYFQNEAQLEKSRLLSDRFSAERPKGSFSTLEIQRTEQGDSAMYLCASSLTSGPSYEQYFGPGTRLTVT.

This clone was seen a few times. The chain joins TRBV28 to TRBJ2-3; 7 nucleotides match TRBD2. The germline V gene has CDR1 MDHEN and CDR2 SYDVKM. The CDR3 covers 14 residues. The J segment lost 3 bases and the V segment lost 11 bases, leaving 11 bases of the junction unmatched. The CDR3 sequence: CALHGRERTDTQYF. The CDR3 region has the DNA TGTGCCCTCCACGGGCGGGAGAGGACAGATACGCAGTATTTT. The full variable domain, in which reference TRBV28 and TRBJ2-3 provide the parts outside the CDR3, is DVKVTQSSRYLVKRTGEKVFLECVQDMDHENMFWYRQDPGLGLRLIYFSYDVKMKEKGDIPEGYSVSREKKERFSLILESASTNQTSMYLCALHGRERTDTQYFGPGTRLTVL.

This clone appeared a few times. This chain uses TRBV7-2 with TRBJ2-1; TRBD2 aligns across 12 bases. Germline V gene data show CDR1 as SGHTA and CDR2 as FQGNSA. This CDR3 contains 12 residues. V shed 5 bases and J 15 bases; nucleotides not matched to a gene: 5. The CDR3 region has the DNA TGTGCCAGCAGCCGACTAGCGGGAGTTCTGTTCTTC. As protein: CASSRLAGVLFF.